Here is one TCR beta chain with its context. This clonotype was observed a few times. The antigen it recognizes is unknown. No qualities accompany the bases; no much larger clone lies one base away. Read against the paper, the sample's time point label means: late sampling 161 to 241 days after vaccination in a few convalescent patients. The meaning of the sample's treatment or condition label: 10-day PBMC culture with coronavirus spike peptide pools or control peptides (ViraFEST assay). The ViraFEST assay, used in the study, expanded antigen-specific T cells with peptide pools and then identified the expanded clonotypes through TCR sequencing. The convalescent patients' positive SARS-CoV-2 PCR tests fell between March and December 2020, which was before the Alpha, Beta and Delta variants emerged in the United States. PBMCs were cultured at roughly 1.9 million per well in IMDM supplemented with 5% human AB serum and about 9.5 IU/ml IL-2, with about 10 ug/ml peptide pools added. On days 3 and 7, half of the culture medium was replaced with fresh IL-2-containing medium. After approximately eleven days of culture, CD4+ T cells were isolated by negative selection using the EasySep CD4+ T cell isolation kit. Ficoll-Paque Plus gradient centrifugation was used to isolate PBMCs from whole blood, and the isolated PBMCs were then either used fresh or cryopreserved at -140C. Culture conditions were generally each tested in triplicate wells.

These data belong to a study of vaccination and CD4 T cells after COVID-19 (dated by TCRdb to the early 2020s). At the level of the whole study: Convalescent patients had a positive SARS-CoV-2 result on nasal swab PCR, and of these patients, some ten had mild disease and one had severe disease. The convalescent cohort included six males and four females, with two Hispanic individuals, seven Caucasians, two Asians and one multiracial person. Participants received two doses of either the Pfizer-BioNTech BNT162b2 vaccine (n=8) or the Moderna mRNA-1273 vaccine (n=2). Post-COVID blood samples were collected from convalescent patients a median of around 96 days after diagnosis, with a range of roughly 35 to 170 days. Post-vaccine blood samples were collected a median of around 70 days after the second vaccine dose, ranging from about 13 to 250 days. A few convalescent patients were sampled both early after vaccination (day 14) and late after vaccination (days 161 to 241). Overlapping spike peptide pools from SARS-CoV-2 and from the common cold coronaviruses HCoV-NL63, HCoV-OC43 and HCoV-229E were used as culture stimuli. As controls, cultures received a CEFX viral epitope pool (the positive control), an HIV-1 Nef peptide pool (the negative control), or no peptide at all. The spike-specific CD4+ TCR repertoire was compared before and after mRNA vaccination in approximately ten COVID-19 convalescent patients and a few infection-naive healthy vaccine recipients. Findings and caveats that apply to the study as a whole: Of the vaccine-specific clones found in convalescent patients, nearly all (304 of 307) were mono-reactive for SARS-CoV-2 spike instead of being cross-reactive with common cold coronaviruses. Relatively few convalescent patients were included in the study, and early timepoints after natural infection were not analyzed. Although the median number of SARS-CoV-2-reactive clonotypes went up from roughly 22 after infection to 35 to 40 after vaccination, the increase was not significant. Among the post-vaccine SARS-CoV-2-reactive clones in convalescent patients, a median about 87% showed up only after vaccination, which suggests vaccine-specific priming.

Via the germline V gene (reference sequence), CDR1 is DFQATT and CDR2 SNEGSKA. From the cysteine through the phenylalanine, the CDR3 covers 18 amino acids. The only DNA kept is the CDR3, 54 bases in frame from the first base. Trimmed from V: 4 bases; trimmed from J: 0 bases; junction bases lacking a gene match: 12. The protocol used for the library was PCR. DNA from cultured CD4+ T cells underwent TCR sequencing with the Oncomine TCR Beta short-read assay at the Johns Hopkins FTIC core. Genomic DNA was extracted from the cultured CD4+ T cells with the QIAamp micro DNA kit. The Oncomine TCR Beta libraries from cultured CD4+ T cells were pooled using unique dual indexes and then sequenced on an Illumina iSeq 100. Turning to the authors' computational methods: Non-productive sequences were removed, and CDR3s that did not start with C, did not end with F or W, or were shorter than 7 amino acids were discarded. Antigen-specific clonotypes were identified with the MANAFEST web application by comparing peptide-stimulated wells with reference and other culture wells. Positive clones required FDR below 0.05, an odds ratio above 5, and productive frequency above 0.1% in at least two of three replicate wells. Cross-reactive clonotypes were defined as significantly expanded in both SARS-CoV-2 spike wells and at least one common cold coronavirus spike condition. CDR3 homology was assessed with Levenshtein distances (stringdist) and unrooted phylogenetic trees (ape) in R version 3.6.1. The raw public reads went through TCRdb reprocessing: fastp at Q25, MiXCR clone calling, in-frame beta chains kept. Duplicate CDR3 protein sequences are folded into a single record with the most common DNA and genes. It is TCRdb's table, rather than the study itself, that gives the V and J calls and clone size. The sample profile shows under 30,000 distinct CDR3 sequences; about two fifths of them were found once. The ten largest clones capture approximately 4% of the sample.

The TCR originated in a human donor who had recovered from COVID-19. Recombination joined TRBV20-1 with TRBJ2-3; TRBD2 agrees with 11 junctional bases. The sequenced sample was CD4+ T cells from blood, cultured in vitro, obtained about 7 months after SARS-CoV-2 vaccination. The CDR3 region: CSAKADLGLAASTDTQYF. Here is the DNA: TGCAGTGCTAAAGCCGACTTGGGACTAGCGGCGAGCACAGATACGCAGTATTTT.